The entry that follows covers one T cell receptor beta chain sequence. Its antigen is still unknown. Germline V gene sequence: CDR1 MNHEY, CDR2 SMNVEV (reference sequence). Trimming cost V 5 bases and J 4 bases; bases outside gene matches: 3. CDR3 length: 13 residues. This record comes from a study of cytomegalovirus exposure and HLA in healthy donors. Study-wide points: Most of the TCR beta V segments (in an earlier analysis) were productive either about 87% or about 30% of the time. Cytomegalovirus association was assigned to approximately 160 TCR beta chains.

60 Vbeta and 13 Jbeta primers were used in PCR. Only in-frame clones appear in the TCRdb table, and some are missing; sequencing was by immunoSEQ multiplex PCR. The sample contains about 96,000 clones, under 80% of which appear only once. The sequence came from a man between 45 and 60 years old in good health and CMV-seropositive. Sequenced sample: PBMCs. V usage is TRBV27 and J usage is TRBJ2-7; 9 nucleotides agree with TRBD1. The CDR3 reads CASSRGQGYEQYF. Written as DNA, the CDR3 is TGTGCCAGCAGTAGGGGACAGGGATACGAGCAGTACTTC.